This T cell receptor beta chain was retrieved from a study of blood T cell repertoires in COVID-19. Per the original methods: Estimation of nucleated cell counts was performed using reference gene primer amplification. Only in-frame clones appear in the TCRdb table, and some are missing; sequencing was by immunoSEQ multiplex PCR. V and J calls and clone size are copied from that table; D and trimming were computed from the DNA. The data hold approximately 220,000 clones, with roughly 85% observed a single time. Trimming cost V 5 bases and J 2 bases; bases outside gene matches: 7. This CDR3 is 15 amino acids long. The V gene's germline CDR1 is SGHDT and CDR2 YYEEEE.

The receptor's source is a woman aged 40 to 50 with active or convalescent COVID-19. This chain uses TRBV5-6 with TRBJ1-3; 7 positions match TRBD1. The specimen sequenced was peripheral blood. CDR3 sequence reads: CASRSRQGAGNTIYF. The CDR3 nucleotides are TGTGCCAGCAGATCACGACAGGGCGCTGGAAACACCATATATTTT.